This T cell receptor beta chain was sequenced in a study of cytomegalovirus exposure and HLA in healthy donors. The method was immunoSEQ multiplex PCR; TCRdb's version includes in-frame clones alone and lacks a portion of them. The data contain approximately 240,000 clones, just over 90% of them singletons. Details on this clone: The antigen is not known.

Regarding the study as a whole: Among the CMV-associated chains, three were confirmed in vitro as specific for CMV antigens. Most TCR sequences proved rare, with some public TCRs found in many donors. It was 150 or so TCR beta chains that were listed as cytomegalovirus-associated.

Germline CDR1 MNHEY, CDR2 SVGAGI. This CDR3 is built from 13 residues. V lost 6 bases and J lost 8, with 14 bases in between. The source is a young woman in good health and CMV-seronegative. The chain recombines TRBV6-5 with TRBJ2-1; D is possibly TRBD1 (6 bases). Sequenced material: PBMCs. The CDR3 spells CASSPAPGDEQFF. The CDR3 DNA is TGTGCCAGCAGCCCCGCACCAGGGGATGAGCAGTTCTTC.